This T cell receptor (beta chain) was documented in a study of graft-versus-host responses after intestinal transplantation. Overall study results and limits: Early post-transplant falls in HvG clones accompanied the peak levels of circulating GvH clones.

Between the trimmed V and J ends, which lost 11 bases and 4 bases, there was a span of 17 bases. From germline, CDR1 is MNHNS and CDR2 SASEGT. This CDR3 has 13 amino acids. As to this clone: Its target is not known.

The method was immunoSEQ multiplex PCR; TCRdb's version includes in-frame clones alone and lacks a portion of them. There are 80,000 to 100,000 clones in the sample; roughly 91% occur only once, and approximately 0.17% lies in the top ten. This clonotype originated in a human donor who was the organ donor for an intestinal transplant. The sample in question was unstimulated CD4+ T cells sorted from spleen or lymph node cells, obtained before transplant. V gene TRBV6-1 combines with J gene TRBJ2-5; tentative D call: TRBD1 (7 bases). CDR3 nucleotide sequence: TGTGCCCGCGCCAGGGGGGTAGGAGAGACCCAGTACTTC. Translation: CARARGVGETQYF.